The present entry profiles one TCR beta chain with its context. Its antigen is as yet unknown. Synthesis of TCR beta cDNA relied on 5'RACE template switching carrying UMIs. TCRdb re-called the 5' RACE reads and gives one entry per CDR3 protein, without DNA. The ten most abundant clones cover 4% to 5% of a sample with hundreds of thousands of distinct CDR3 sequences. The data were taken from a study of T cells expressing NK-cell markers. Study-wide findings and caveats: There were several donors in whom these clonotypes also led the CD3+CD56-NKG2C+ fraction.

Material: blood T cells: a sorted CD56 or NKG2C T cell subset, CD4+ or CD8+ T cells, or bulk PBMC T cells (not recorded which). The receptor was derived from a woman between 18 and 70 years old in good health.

The CDR3: CASATLIAGELFF. This chain links TRBV19 with TRBJ2-2. This CDR3 comprises 13 residues. The germline gives CDR1 LNHDA, CDR2 SQIVND (reference sequence).